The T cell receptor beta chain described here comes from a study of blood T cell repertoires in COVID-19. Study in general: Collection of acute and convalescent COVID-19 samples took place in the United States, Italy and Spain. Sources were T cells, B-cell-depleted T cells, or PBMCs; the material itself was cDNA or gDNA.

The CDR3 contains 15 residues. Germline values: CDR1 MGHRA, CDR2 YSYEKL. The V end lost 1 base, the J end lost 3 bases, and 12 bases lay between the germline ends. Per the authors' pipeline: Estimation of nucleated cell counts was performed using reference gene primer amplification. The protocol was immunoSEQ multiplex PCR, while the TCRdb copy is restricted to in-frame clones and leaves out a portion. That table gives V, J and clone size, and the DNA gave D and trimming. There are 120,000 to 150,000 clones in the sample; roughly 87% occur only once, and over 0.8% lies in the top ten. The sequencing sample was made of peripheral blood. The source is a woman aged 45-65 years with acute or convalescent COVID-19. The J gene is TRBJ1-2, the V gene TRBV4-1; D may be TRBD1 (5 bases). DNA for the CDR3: TGCGCCAGCAGCCAAGGACGGGGGGTTTACTATGGCTACACCTTC. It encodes CASSQGRGVYYGYTF.